The 10 T cell receptor beta chains below come from one sample, sequenced in a study of blood T cell repertoires in COVID-19. The repertoire was sequenced with immunoSEQ multiplex PCR; TCRdb's copy has only in-frame clones and lacks some. The sample has 350,000 to 400,000 clones, around nine tenths seen once; the top ten hold approximately 1%. The sample was PBMCs or T cells enriched from blood (not recorded which). Receptor source: a woman aged 25 to 39 with acute COVID-19.

The genes are TRBV5-8 and TRBJ2-7; the match to TRBD2 covers 7 bases. In germline, CDR1 is SGHTS, CDR2 YDEGEE. V was pared by 6 bases and J by 7 bases, with 13 bases of the junction left unmatched. The CDR3 is 14 residues long. This CDR3 is CASTLWGGVEEQYF. The DNA of the CDR3 is TGTGCCAGCACCCTGTGGGGAGGGGTCGAAGAGCAGTACTTC.

This chain connects TRBV18 to TRBJ2-1; a possible D gene is TRBD2 (5 bases). The CDR3 is 20 residues long. Germline V gene sequence: CDR1 KGHSH, CDR2 LQKENI. V shed 2 bases and J shed 7 bases, with 30 bases lying between them. CDR3 region: CASSPTGKPPQTLELNEQFF. In nucleotides, the CDR3 is TGTGCCAGCTCACCAACGGGGAAGCCCCCCCAGACCCTAGAGTTGAATGAGCAGTTCTTC.

The rearrangement links TRBV14 to TRBJ1-4; D gene ambiguous. The length of the CDR3 is 14 residues. Germline values: CDR1 SGHDN, CDR2 FVKESK. Trimming shortened V by 3 bases and J by 4 bases, and 9 bases separated the two germline ends. The CDR3 is CASSQPPSNEKLFF. In nucleotides, the CDR3 is TGTGCCAGCAGCCAGCCCCCCAGTAATGAAAAACTGTTTTTT. Full variable domain (remainder filled in from reference TRBV14 and TRBJ1-4): EAGVTQFPSHSVIEKGQTVTLRCDPISGHDNLYWYRRVMGKEIKFLLHFVKESKQDESGMPNNRFLAERTGGTYSTLKVQPAELEDSGVYFCASSQPPSNEKLFFGSGTQLSVL.

This sequence joins TRBV5-5 and TRBJ2-1; D is unresolved. The CDR3 length is 16 residues. V gave up 4 bases and J gave up 1 base, with 15 bases separating them. CDR1 and CDR2 (germline): SGHKS, YYEKEE (reference sequence). This CDR3 reads CASSPDWQRSYNEQFF. Here the CDR3 DNA reads TGTGCCAGCAGCCCCGACTGGCAAAGGTCCTACAATGAGCAGTTCTTC.

This sequence joins TRBV30 and TRBJ2-1; a weak D match, TRBD1 (6 bases). Per the germline V gene, CDR1 is GTSNPN and CDR2 is SVGIG (reference sequence). This CDR3 region has 12 residues. Trimming stripped 0 bases from V and 9 bases from J, with 9 bases between. CDR3 sequence reads: CAWSVSRGEQFF. DNA for the CDR3: TGTGCCTGGAGTGTCAGCAGGGGTGAGCAGTTCTTC.

The chain uses TRBV12-3 or TRBV12-4 and TRBJ1-1; D call uncertain. V lost 10 bases and J 11 bases, leaving 14 bases between the germline ends. CDR3 size: 10 residues. CDR3 sequence (DNA): TGTGCCACCTCCCGGCTGAGGGCTTTCTTT. This codes for CATSRLRAFF.

DNA for the CDR3: TGTGCCAGTAGTATAAGGGGTTCTCGGGAGACCCAGTACTTC. Its translation: CASSIRGSRETQYF. The chain joins TRBV19 to TRBJ2-5; D possibly corresponds to TRBD1 (5 bases). There are 14 residues in the CDR3. The germline V and J ends were trimmed by 2 bases and 5 bases, with 12 bases remaining between them. CDR1 and CDR2 from the germline V gene are LNHDA and SQIVND (reference sequence).

The rearrangement uses TRBV6-5 and TRBJ1-1, with 7 bases fitting TRBD1. CDR3 length: 13 residues. The germline V gene has CDR1 MNHEY and CDR2 SVGAGI. The V and J ends lost 6 bases and 10 bases, in that order; junction bases with no gene match: 11. For the CDR3, the DNA is TGTGCCAGCAGGGGAGACAGGGTCCTAGGAGCTTTCTTT. Translating gives CASRGDRVLGAFF.

As concerns this clone: The same CDR3 arises from other DNA sequences in this sample as well. J is TRBJ1-2 and V is TRBV18; 9 bases agree with TRBD1. CDR1 is KGHSH, CDR2 LQKENI, per germline. Trimming at V came to 2 bases and at J to 8 bases, leaving 3 bases not matched to a gene. The CDR3 runs to 13 residues. The CDR3 DNA reads TGTGCCAGCTCACCAGGACAGGGGAGCGGCTACACCTTC. It specifies CASSPGQGSGYTF.

The gene calls are TRBV19 and TRBJ1-6; D possibly corresponds to TRBD1 (6 bases). The CDR3 runs 14 residues. In germline, CDR1 is LNHDA, CDR2 SQIVND (reference sequence). Trimming took off 3 bases at V and 10 bases at J, with 13 bases between the two ends. CDR3 residues: CASSMRQDKSPLHF. The CDR3 nucleotides are TGTGCCAGTAGTATGCGACAGGACAAGTCACCCCTCCACTTT.